The 6 T cell receptor beta chains below come from one sample, sequenced in a study of cytomegalovirus exposure and HLA in healthy donors. The PCR had 60 Vbeta and 13 Jbeta primers. Profiled with immunoSEQ multiplex PCR; TCRdb holds only in-frame clones, not every one. The listing records about 160,000 clones. Sequenced sample: PBMCs. The receptors originated from an older woman in good health and CMV-seronegative.

V is TRBV6-4 and J is TRBJ2-6; D is possibly TRBD2 (6 bases). The CDR3 sequence is 13 residues long. With 6 bases removed from V and 4 bases from J, the gap between germline ends came to 7 bases. Germline CDR1 MRHNA, CDR2 SNTAGT. The CDR3 spells CASRGGGANVLTF. CDR3 nucleotides: TGTGCCAGCAGGGGGGGAGGGGCCAACGTCCTGACTTTC.

The rearrangement links TRBV6-5 to TRBJ2-1; TRBD2 aligns across 8 bases. V shed 2 bases and J 12 bases; nucleotides not matched to a gene: 12. The CDR3 extends over 15 amino acids. The V gene's germline CDR1 is MNHEY and CDR2 SVGAGI. The CDR3 here is CASSYVVRGRLRQFF. CDR3 bases: TGTGCCAGCAGTTACGTTGTTCGCGGGAGGCTCAGGCAGTTCTTC.

The chain is built from TRBV13 and TRBJ1-1, with D possibly being TRBD1 (5 bases). V dropped 5 bases and J dropped 0 bases, with 13 bases sitting between them. From germline, CDR1 is PRHDT and CDR2 FYEKMQ (reference sequence). This CDR3 region has 15 residues. The DNA for the CDR3 is TGTGCCAGCAGCCCAGACACAGGATTGAACACTGAAGCTTTCTTT. As protein: CASSPDTGLNTEAFF. Drawing the rest from reference TRBV13 and TRBJ1-1, the complete variable domain is AAGVIQSPRHLIKEKRETATLKCYPIPRHDTVYWYQQGPGQDPQFLISFYEKMQSDKGSIPDRFSAQQFSDYHSELNMSSLELGDSALYFCASSPDTGLNTEAFFGQGTRLTVV.

This chain joins TRBV4-1 and TRBJ2-7; 7 bases fit TRBD2. This CDR3 contains 16 residues. Germline V gene data show CDR1 as MGHRA and CDR2 as YSYEKL. Trimming removed 0 bases from V and 4 bases from J; junction bases left unmatched: 9. DNA of the CDR3: TGCGCCAGCAGCCAAGACTCTCGCGGGAGTTGGTACGAGCAGTACTTC. Translation gives CASSQDSRGSWYEQYF.

The rearrangement joins TRBV5-1 to TRBJ2-1, with D perhaps matching TRBD2 (6 bases). Germline V gene data show CDR1 as SGHRS and CDR2 as YFSETQ. CDR3 length: 14 amino acids. V lost 1 base, J lost 9 bases, and 14 bases lay in between. The CDR3 DNA reads TGCGCCAGCAGCTTGAACCACGCCGGGAGTGAGCAGTTCTTC. It encodes CASSLNHAGSEQFF.

This chain joins TRBV6-5 and TRBJ1-4; 7 bases agree with TRBD1. The J segment lost 8 bases and the V segment lost 6 bases, leaving 9 bases of the junction unmatched. CDR3 size: 14 residues. CDR1 and CDR2 (germline): MNHEY, SVGAGI. The CDR3, as DNA: TGTGCCAGCAGACGACAGGGAAGGTTGGAAAAACTGTTTTTT. Protein: CASRRQGRLEKLFF.